Here is one TCR beta chain with its context. As yet, its antigen is unknown. The data originate from a study of graft-versus-host responses after intestinal transplantation. Study overall: Uniformly, recipients were administered anti-thymocyte globulin induction with subsequent tacrolimus and steroids for roughly three years. Study-wide findings and caveats: Individuals who had graft-donor T cell macrochimerism had allografts that showed high graft-versus-host to host-versus-graft clonal ratios. GvH clones turned up in recipient marrow; some had shown up first in ileum or blood.

TCRdb keeps only in-frame clones here, not all; method: immunoSEQ multiplex PCR. Among about 110,000 clones listed, around 92% were seen once. Between the trimmed V and J ends, which lost 5 bases and 0 bases, there was a span of 10 bases. This CDR3 region has 14 residues. Germline V gene data show CDR1 as MNHEY and CDR2 as SVGAGI. The sample in question was unstimulated CD8+ T cells sorted from spleen or lymph node cells, obtained before transplant. The chain recombines TRBV6-5 with TRBJ1-1; no firm D call. This TCR was sampled from a human donor who was the organ donor for an intestinal transplant. The CDR3 DNA reads as TGTGCCAGCAGTAGCCTGGACGTGAACACTGAAGCTTTCTTT. This codes for CASSSLDVNTEAFF.